A single T cell receptor (beta chain) is shown here with its context. Sequencing used immunoSEQ multiplex PCR; TCRdb keeps in-frame clones, though not all of them. The sample contains under 85,000 clones, approximately 84% of which appear only once. The data stem from a study of control samples from healthy donors and cancer patients. CDR3 length equals 11 residues. The V gene lost 8 bases and the J gene lost 4 bases, with 9 bases spanning the gap. CDR1 is MNHEY, CDR2 SVGAGI, per germline. Material: PBMCs. The sequence came from a woman between 45 and 60 years old with lung cancer. This chain joins TRBV6-5 and TRBJ2-7, with D possibly TRBD1 on 5 matching bases. The CDR3 protein is CASGHPYEQYF. CDR3 sequence (DNA): TGTGCCAGCGGACATCCTTACGAGCAGTACTTC.